These T cell receptor beta chains were read from a single sample in a study of blood T cell repertoires in COVID-19. Assay: immunoSEQ multiplex PCR; the TCRdb copy retains only in-frame clones and omits some. The sample carries about 120,000 clones, around 81% recorded once. Specimen: peripheral blood. These receptors were taken from a human donor in a cohort sampled during active COVID-19. CDR3s include the opening cysteine and the closing phenylalanine or tryptophan. D genes are given only for firm matches. Clone sizes are given selectively: once, few, many, or a class where the clone is expanded.

V gene	J gene	clone size	D gene	CDR3 protein	CDR3 DNA
TRBV4-1	TRBJ2-2	few	.	CASSQIEANTGELFF	TGCGCCAGCAGCCAAATAGAAGCGAACACCGGGGAGCTGTTTTTT
TRBV11-2	TRBJ1-1	.	.	CASSTRSDTEAFF	TGTGCCAGCAGCACCCGGTCGGACACTGAAGCTTTCTTT
TRBV27	TRBJ1-4	.	.	CASSLSGSYNEKLFF	TGTGCCAGCAGTTTATCGGGGAGCTATAATGAAAAACTGTTTTTT
TRBV6-1	TRBJ2-7	.	TRBD1	CASSELTRDRYYEQYF	TGTGCCAGCAGTGAGCTGACTAGGGACAGGTACTACGAGCAGTACTTC
TRBV6-1	TRBJ1-5	.	.	CASSARADGGNQPQHF	TGTGCCAGCAGTGCCCGAGCCGACGGGGGCAATCAGCCCCAGCATTTT
TRBV9	TRBJ2-1	.	TRBD2	CASSVGVAGDEYNEQFF	TGTGCCAGCAGCGTAGGGGTAGCGGGGGACGAATACAATGAGCAGTTCTTC
TRBV3-1/TRBV3-2	TRBJ2-5	.	.	CASSLRTDQETQYF	TGTGCCAGCAGCCTTAGGACAGACCAAGAGACCCAGTACTTC
TRBV12-5	TRBJ2-2	few	TRBD2	CASGLITSGRGTGELFF	TGTGCTAGTGGTTTAATTACTAGCGGGAGGGGAACCGGGGAGCTGTTTTTT
TRBV7-2	TRBJ2-1	.	.	CASSLGGGPYNEQFF	TGTGCCAGCAGCTTAGGGGGGGGGCCCTACAATGAGCAGTTCTTC
TRBV7-8	TRBJ2-7	.	TRBD2	CASSLRTSGGELDEQYF	TGTGCCAGCAGCTTAAGGACTAGCGGGGGGGAATTGGACGAGCAGTACTTC
TRBV28	TRBJ1-2	.	TRBD1	CASITQGFDYGYTF	TGTGCCAGCATAACACAGGGGTTTGACTATGGCTACACCTTC
TRBV2	TRBJ1-1	.	TRBD1	CASSGQGIGTEAFF	TGTGCCAGCAGTGGACAGGGAATTGGTACTGAAGCTTTCTTT
TRBV5-1	TRBJ1-1	once	.	CASSLVQGTEAFF	TGCGCCAGCAGCTTGGTCCAGGGCACTGAAGCTTTCTTT
TRBV4-3	TRBJ1-5	.	.	CASSQDLSGFQPQHF	TGCGCCAGCAGCCAAGATCTCTCAGGGTTTCAGCCCCAGCATTTT
TRBV11-2	TRBJ2-2	.	.	CASSLDGSPTGELFF	TGTGCCAGCAGCTTAGACGGTTCCCCCACCGGGGAGCTGTTTTTT
TRBV6-5	TRBJ2-7	.	TRBD2	CASRHTSGNTYEQYF	TGTGCCAGCAGACACACTAGCGGGAACACCTACGAGCAGTACTTC
TRBV3-1/TRBV3-2	TRBJ1-6	.	TRBD1	CASSQAGTGVNSPLHF	TGTGCCAGCAGCCAGGCCGGGACAGGGGTCAATTCACCCCTCCACTTT
TRBV30	TRBJ1-1	.	.	CAWGIVLTEAFF	TGTGCCTGGGGGATTGTACTCACTGAAGCTTTCTTT
TRBV18	TRBJ2-7	.	.	CASSPNLAAVSWEQYF	TGTGCCAGCTCACCCAACCTAGCTGCGGTCTCGTGGGAGCAGTACTTC
TRBV15	TRBJ2-3	once	TRBD1	CATSRGRTGGGTDTQYF	TGTGCCACCAGCAGAGGAAGGACAGGGGGCGGCACAGATACGCAGTATTTT
TRBV9	TRBJ2-1	few	TRBD2	CASSDRLAEKNEQFF	TGTGCCAGCAGCGACAGACTAGCGGAGAAGAATGAGCAGTTCTTC
TRBV5-1	TRBJ2-7	once	.	CASSPDTYYEQYF	TGCGCCAGCAGCCCGGACACCTACTACGAGCAGTACTTC
TRBV19	TRBJ2-6	.	.	CASSTGLSSGANVLTF	TGTGCCAGTAGTACAGGGCTAAGCTCTGGGGCCAACGTCCTGACTTTC
TRBV7-2	TRBJ2-1	few	TRBD2	CASSDTSGYYNEQFF	TGTGCCAGCAGCGATACTAGCGGTTATTACAATGAGCAGTTCTTC
TRBV5-6	TRBJ1-5	.	.	CASSRDHSNQPQHF	TGTGCCAGCAGCAGAGATCATAGCAATCAGCCCCAGCATTTT
TRBV7-3	TRBJ1-1	.	.	CASSPSPGNTEAFF	TGTGCCAGCAGCCCCTCACCCGGGAACACTGAAGCTTTCTTT
TRBV7-2	TRBJ1-5	.	TRBD1	CASSTMTGVNQPQHF	TGTGCCAGCAGCACGATGACAGGGGTAAATCAGCCCCAGCATTTT
TRBV2	TRBJ2-4	.	.	CASSERSGPLAKNIQYF	TGTGCCAGCAGTGAAAGGAGCGGACCGTTAGCCAAAAACATTCAGTACTTC
TRBV14	TRBJ1-1	.	TRBD1	CASSQGLQGRAFF	TGTGCCAGCAGCCAAGGCCTACAGGGGCGGGCTTTCTTT
TRBV27	TRBJ2-2	.	TRBD2	CASSLSGRANTGELFF	TGTGCCAGCAGCCTTAGCGGGAGGGCCAACACCGGGGAGCTGTTTTTT
TRBV7-8	TRBJ1-1	.	TRBD1	CASSLARTGSLNTEAFF	TGTGCCAGCAGCTTAGCCCGGACAGGGTCGTTGAACACTGAAGCTTTCTTT
TRBV9	TRBJ1-3	few	.	CASSVEAGGNTIYF	TGTGCCAGCAGCGTAGAAGCTGGTGGAAACACCATATATTTT
TRBV30	TRBJ1-4	.	.	CAWSGGGRGEKLFF	TGTGCCTGGAGTGGCGGGGGGCGGGGTGAAAAACTGTTTTTT
TRBV6-2/TRBV6-3	TRBJ2-7	.	TRBD2	CASSYSSLSGRYSYEQYF	TGTGCCAGCAGTTACAGTTCCTTAAGCGGGAGGTACTCCTACGAGCAGTACTTC